This passage covers 27 T cell receptor beta chains from one sample sequenced in a study of blood T cell repertoires in COVID-19. Repertoires were generated with immunoSEQ multiplex PCR, while TCRdb's copy carries only in-frame clones and drops some. The profile shows hundreds of thousands of clones, 80% to 90% of them singletons. Material: PBMCs or T cells enriched from blood (not recorded which). The receptor source for this set is a man under 40 who had recovered from COVID-19.

This clone has just a few counts. This CDR3 is also generated by other DNA sequences in the sample. This rearrangement joins TRBV11-2 to TRBJ1-2, with D possibly TRBD1 on 5 matching bases. V shed 1 base and J shed 4 bases, with 7 bases lying between them. Germline V lookup: CDR1 SGHAT, CDR2 FQNNGV. This CDR3 comprises 13 residues. The CDR3 loop reads CASSLGQGYGYTF. As DNA, the CDR3 is TGTGCCAGCAGCTTAGGCCAGGGCTATGGCTACACCTTC.

The rearrangement uses TRBV3-1 (or the pseudogene TRBV3-2) and TRBJ2-3, with 10 bases identical to TRBD2. The CDR3 sequence is 19 residues long. Germline V lookup: CDR1 LGHDT, CDR2 YNNKEL (reference sequence). J lost 2 bases, V lost 1 base, and 12 bases had no gene match. CDR3 nucleotide sequence: TGTGCCAGCAGCCAAGGAAGCGGGAGGGCCTACGAGAACACAGATACGCAGTATTTT. It specifies CASSQGSGRAYENTDTQYF.

The V call is TRBV4-3, the J call TRBJ2-1, with 7 bases identical to TRBD1. Looked up from germline, CDR1 is LGHNA and CDR2 is YSLEER. Trimming removed 4 bases from V and 4 bases from J; junction bases left unmatched: 4. The CDR3 is 14 amino acids. As DNA, the CDR3 is TGCGCCAGCAGCCCCGGGACAGATTACAATGAGCAGTTCTTC. Translation gives CASSPGTDYNEQFF.

This clone turned up a few times. The chain has TRBV18 and TRBJ2-5, with D uncertain. V dropped 5 bases and J dropped 5 bases, with 6 bases sitting between them. This CDR3 comprises 11 residues. Germline V CDR1 and CDR2: KGHSH, LQKENI. The CDR3: CASSAAETQYF. The CDR3 DNA reads TGTGCCAGCTCAGCAGCGGAGACCCAGTACTTC.

The rearrangement uses TRBV28 and TRBJ2-1, with D possibly TRBD2 on 7 matching bases. Germline V gene data show CDR1 as MDHEN and CDR2 as SYDVKM. Trimming removed 5 bases from V and 4 bases from J, with 21 bases in between. The CDR3 runs 17 residues. The CDR3, as DNA: TGTGCCAGCAGTCGCCGGACTAGAGGGGGGGTATACAATGAGCAGTTCTTC. It specifies CASSRRTRGGVYNEQFF.

The chain links TRBV11-2 to TRBJ2-7, with 7 bases fitting TRBD2. The CDR3 length is 15 residues. Germline CDR1 is SGHAT and CDR2 is FQNNGV. After removal of 2 bases from V and 0 bases from J, the junction contained 4 bases not matched to a gene. The CDR3 DNA reads TGTGCCAGCAGCTTACAGCGGGGAAGCTCCTACGAGCAGTACTTC. Protein product: CASSLQRGSSYEQYF.

The chain has TRBV11-3 and TRBJ2-1, with D perhaps TRBD2 (6 bases). Deletions cut 5 bases from V and 6 bases from J, with 17 bases between. The CDR3 loop spans 15 amino acids. CDR1 and CDR2 from the germline V gene are SGHNT and YENEEA. The CDR3 spells CASSRFSGGVNEQFF. In nucleotides, the CDR3 is TGTGCCAGCAGCCGATTTAGCGGCGGCGTCAATGAGCAGTTCTTC. Drawing the rest from reference TRBV11-3 and TRBJ2-1, the complete variable domain is EAGVVQSPRYKIIEKKQPVAFWCNPISGHNTLYWYLQNLGQGPELLIRYENEEAVDDSQLPKDRFSAERLKGVDSTLKIQPAELGDSAVYLCASSRFSGGVNEQFFGPGTRLTVL.

This chain connects TRBV6-5 to TRBJ2-2, with a possible D match to TRBD2 (5 bases). Germline V gene lookup returns CDR1 MNHEY and CDR2 SVGAGI. The CDR3 contains 14 residues. V was pared by 9 bases and J by 2 bases, with 13 bases between. CDR3: CASVGDYNTGELFF. The CDR3 DNA reads as TGTGCCAGTGTCGGAGACTATAACACCGGGGAGCTGTTTTTT.

The genes are TRBV24-1 and TRBJ2-6; 9 nucleotides match TRBD1. Trimming removed 3 bases from V and 0 bases from J; junction bases left unmatched: 11. Germline CDR1 and CDR2: KGHDR and SFDVKD. The CDR3 spans 20 residues. The CDR3, as DNA: TGTGCCACCAGTGATAGGACAGGGGTCCCTACTATCTCTGGGGCCAACGTCCTGACTTTC. Translation: CATSDRTGVPTISGANVLTF.

The rearrangement links TRBV25-1 to TRBJ1-1; 8 bases fit TRBD1. The CDR3 length is 15 residues. Unmatched junction bases numbered 8, after V lost 3 bases and J lost 5 bases. CDR1 and CDR2 (germline): MGHDK, SYGVNS. This CDR3 is CASSEDRAQRTEAFF. The CDR3, as DNA: TGTGCCAGCAGTGAGGACAGGGCCCAGAGGACTGAAGCTTTCTTT.

This chain uses TRBV14 with TRBJ2-7; 11 nucleotides line up with TRBD2. The germline V gene has CDR1 SGHDN and CDR2 FVKESK. Trimming cost V 1 base and J 0 bases; bases outside gene matches: 5. The CDR3 loop spans 17 amino acids. CDR3 coding DNA: TGTGCCAGCAGCCAAGGTATTCTAGCGGGGGGCTCCTACGAGCAGTACTTC. Its protein product is CASSQGILAGGSYEQYF.

This chain joins TRBV10-3 and TRBJ2-1; the match to TRBD2 covers 11 bases. The germline CDR1 and CDR2 sequences are ENHRY and SYGVKD. V shed 7 bases and J 0 bases; nucleotides not matched to a gene: 8. This CDR3 has 17 amino acids. The CDR3 DNA sequence: TGTGCCATCACCGGGACTAGCGGAGAGAGCTCCTACAATGAGCAGTTCTTC. It translates to CAITGTSGESSYNEQFF.

J is TRBJ1-1 and V is TRBV6-6, with TRBD1 identical over 9 bases. Germline CDR1 is MNHNY and CDR2 is SVGAGI (reference sequence). V shed 10 bases, J shed 2 bases, and the junction held 8 bases outside the gene matches. The CDR3 has 14 amino acids. CDR3 loop: CATGQGGGNTEAFF. In nucleotides, the CDR3 is TGTGCCACGGGACAGGGAGGGGGTAACACTGAAGCTTTCTTT.

V and J are TRBV7-8 and TRBJ2-5; 10 bases align to TRBD1. Germline trimming cut 4 bases from V and 2 bases from J; bases unmatched to any gene: 1. There are 14 residues in the CDR3. CDR1 and CDR2 from the germline V gene are SGHVS and FQNEAQ. DNA for the CDR3: TGTGCCAGCAGCTCGGGACAGGGGCAAGAGACCCAGTACTTC. Translating it yields CASSSGQGQETQYF.

The chain employs TRBV6-5 and TRBJ1-5; D might be TRBD1 (6 bases). CDR3 length: 15 residues. Germline V gives CDR1 MNHEY, CDR2 SVGAGI. Trimming removed 6 bases at V and 4 bases at J, with 16 bases between. The CDR3 protein is CASSPDRWINQPQHF. As DNA, the CDR3 is TGTGCCAGCAGCCCAGACAGGTGGATTAATCAGCCCCAGCATTTT.

This rearrangement joins TRBV28 to TRBJ2-7; D possibly corresponds to TRBD2 (5 bases). CDR3 size: 15 residues. The germline gives CDR1 MDHEN, CDR2 SYDVKM. V gave up 6 bases and J gave up 0 bases, with 15 bases separating them. The DNA for the CDR3 is TGTGCCAGCAGCCCTCCGGGGTGGTCCTCCTACGAGCAGTACTTC. This translates into CASSPPGWSSYEQYF.

V gene TRBV4-1 combines with J gene TRBJ1-2; D not resolved. CDR1 and CDR2 (germline): MGHRA, YSYEKL. Trimming left V 0 bases short and J 0 bases short, with 8 bases between. The CDR3 contains 15 residues. The CDR3 region is CASSQETGTNYGYTF. The CDR3 DNA sequence: TGCGCCAGCAGCCAAGAAACCGGGACTAACTATGGCTACACCTTC.

This clone was picked up one time. The chain recombines TRBV29-1 with TRBJ1-2; no clear D. The CDR3 extends over 12 amino acids. Per the germline V gene, CDR1 is SQVTM and CDR2 is ANQGSEA. V was cut by 3 bases and J by 10 bases, with 15 bases left in between. DNA for the CDR3: TGCAGCGTTGATGCAAGGAGCGATCACTACACCTTC. Translation gives CSVDARSDHYTF.

The CDR3 sequence is CSARGTEAFF. The CDR3 nucleotides are TGCAGTGCCAGGGGCACTGAAGCTTTCTTT. J is TRBJ1-1 and V is TRBV20-1; D is perhaps TRBD1 (6 bases). CDR3 length: 10 residues. The V gene lost 6 bases and the J gene lost 4 bases, with 6 bases spanning the gap. Per germline, CDR1 DFQATT and CDR2 SNEGSKA (reference sequence).

This clone was detected only once. The V and J genes are TRBV7-2 and TRBJ2-3, with D hard to call. The CDR3 consists of 13 residues. The V gene lost 3 bases and the J gene lost 2 bases, with 6 bases spanning the gap. From germline, CDR1 is SGHTA and CDR2 FQGNSA. The CDR3 region has the DNA TGTGCCAGCAGCTTCGTTTACACAGATACGCAGTATTTT. This sequence encodes CASSFVYTDTQYF.

This clone showed up just once. The V call is TRBV6-1, the J call TRBJ1-4; no clear D. V shed 2 bases and J shed 3 bases, with 7 bases lying between them. Germline CDR1 MNHNS, CDR2 SASEGT. This CDR3 comprises 14 residues. This CDR3 reads CASSERGPNEKLFF. In nucleotides, the CDR3 is TGTGCCAGCAGTGAACGGGGTCCTAATGAAAAACTGTTTTTT.

This clone was recorded once. The rearrangement links TRBV25-1 to TRBJ1-1, with D possibly being TRBD1 (5 bases). Trimming pared 0 bases from V and 4 bases from J, leaving 15 bases between. The CDR3 sequence is 16 residues long. CDR1 and CDR2 (germline): MGHDK, SYGVNS. The CDR3 spells CASSEYGAGIITEAFF. Here the CDR3 DNA reads TGTGCCAGCAGTGAATATGGGGCAGGGATTATCACTGAAGCTTTCTTT.

The rearrangement uses TRBV28 and TRBJ1-5; D ambiguous. CDR1 and CDR2 from the germline V gene are MDHEN and SYDVKM. This CDR3 region has 14 residues. V was shortened by 3 bases and J by 3 bases, with 9 bases between the two germline ends. The CDR3 here is CASSFLASNQPQHF. The CDR3 DNA sequence: TGTGCCAGCAGTTTTTTAGCCTCCAATCAGCCCCAGCATTTT.

J is TRBJ2-7 and V is TRBV27; D is perhaps TRBD1 (5 bases). The CDR3 length is 16 residues. The germline V gene encodes CDR1 MNHEY and CDR2 SMNVEV (reference sequence). Trimming shortened V by 6 bases and J by 1 base, and 19 bases separated the two germline ends. This chain's CDR3 is CASSPSLGAVSYEQYF. CDR3 nucleotide sequence: TGTGCCAGCAGCCCGTCGTTAGGGGCGGTATCCTACGAGCAGTACTTC.

The chain is built from TRBV29-1 and TRBJ2-7, with D maybe TRBD2 (6 bases). Germline-derived CDR1 and CDR2 are SQVTM and ANQGSEA. The CDR3 is 14 residues long. Trimming left V 7 bases short and J 6 bases short, with 22 bases between. CDR3 in amino acids: CSASRSGSSVEQYF. The CDR3 DNA sequence: TGCAGCGCCTCTCGCTCCGGGAGTTCCGTCGAGCAGTACTTC.

The chain employs TRBV5-8 and TRBJ1-5, with 9 bases matching TRBD1. V dropped 2 bases and J dropped 5; count of bases not matched to a gene: 8. Germline-derived CDR1 and CDR2 are SGHTS and YDEGEE. There are 16 residues in the CDR3. CDR3 coding DNA: TGTGCCAGCAGCTTCGGGACAGGGAATTTCCATCAGCCCCAGCATTTT. Translation gives CASSFGTGNFHQPQHF.

V is TRBV28 and J is TRBJ2-3, with 8 bases aligning to TRBD2. V shed 4 bases, J shed 3 bases, and the junction held 9 bases outside the gene matches. CDR3 length: 16 residues. Germline CDR1 is MDHEN and CDR2 is SYDVKM. The CDR3 reads CASSSAGLVPTDTQYF. In nucleotides, the CDR3 is TGTGCCAGCAGTTCCGCGGGACTAGTCCCAACAGATACGCAGTATTTT.